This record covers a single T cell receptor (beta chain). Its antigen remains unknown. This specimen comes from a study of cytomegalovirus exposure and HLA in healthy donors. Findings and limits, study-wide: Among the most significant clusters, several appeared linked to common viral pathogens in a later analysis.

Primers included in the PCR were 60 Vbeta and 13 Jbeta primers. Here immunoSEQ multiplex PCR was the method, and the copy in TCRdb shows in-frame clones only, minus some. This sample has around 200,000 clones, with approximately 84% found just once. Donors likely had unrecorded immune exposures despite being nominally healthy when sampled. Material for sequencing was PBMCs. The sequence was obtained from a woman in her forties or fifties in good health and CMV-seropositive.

The CDR3 DNA follows: TGCGCCAGCAGCCAAGTTCCAGGGGAGGGAAACTATGGCTACACCTTC. Translated: CASSQVPGEGNYGYTF. The genes are TRBV4-1 and TRBJ1-2; possibly TRBD1 for D (6 bases). Germline V gives CDR1 MGHRA, CDR2 YSYEKL. This CDR3 has 16 residues. V was cut by 1 base and J by 2 bases, with 14 bases left in between.